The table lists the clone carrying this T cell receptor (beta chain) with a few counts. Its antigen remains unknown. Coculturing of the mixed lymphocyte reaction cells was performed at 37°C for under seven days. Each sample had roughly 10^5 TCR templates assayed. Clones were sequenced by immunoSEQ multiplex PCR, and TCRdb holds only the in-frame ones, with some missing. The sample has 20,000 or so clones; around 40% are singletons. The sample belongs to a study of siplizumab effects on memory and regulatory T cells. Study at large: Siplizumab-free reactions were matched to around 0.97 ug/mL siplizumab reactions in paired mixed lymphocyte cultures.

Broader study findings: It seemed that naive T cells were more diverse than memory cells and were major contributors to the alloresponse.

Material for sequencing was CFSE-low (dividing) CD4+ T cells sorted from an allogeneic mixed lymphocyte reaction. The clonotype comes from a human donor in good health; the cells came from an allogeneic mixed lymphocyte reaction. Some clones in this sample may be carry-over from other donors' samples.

CDR3 coding DNA: TGTGCCAGCAGCGCCCAGACGGGGGGGTTCGATGAGCAGTTCTTC. It is translated as CASSAQTGGFDEQFF. The V and J genes are TRBV11-2 and TRBJ2-1; TRBD2 agrees at 8 bases. V lost 5 bases and J lost 8; bases outside the gene matches: 11. CDR1 is SGHAT, CDR2 FQNNGV, per germline. This CDR3 has 15 residues.